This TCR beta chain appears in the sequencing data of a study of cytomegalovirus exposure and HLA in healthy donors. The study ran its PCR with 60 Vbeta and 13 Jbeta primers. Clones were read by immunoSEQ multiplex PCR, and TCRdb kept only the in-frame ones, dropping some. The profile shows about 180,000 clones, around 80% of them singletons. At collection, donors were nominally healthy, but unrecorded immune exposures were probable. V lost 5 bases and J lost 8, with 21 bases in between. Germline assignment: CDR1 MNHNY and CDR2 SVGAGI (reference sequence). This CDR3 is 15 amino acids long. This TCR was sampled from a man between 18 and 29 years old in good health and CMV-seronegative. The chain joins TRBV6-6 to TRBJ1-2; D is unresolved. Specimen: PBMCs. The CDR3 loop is CASSPHLTAEEGYTF. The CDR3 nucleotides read TGTGCCAGCAGTCCCCACTTGACCGCCGAGGAAGGCTACACCTTC.